This TCR beta chain was recorded in a study of beta chain features in type 1 diabetes. Findings of the study overall: Significant though moderate, a shortening of TCRB CDR3s appeared in all four CD4+ subsets of Type 1 diabetes patients.

This clone has a handful of counts. What it binds is not known. Germline-derived CDR1 and CDR2 are SGHNT and YYREEE (reference sequence). This CDR3 has 16 amino acids. The junction had 15 bases not matched to a gene; V was cut back by 4 bases and J by 9 bases. The isolated RNA, all of it, was reverse transcribed, so expressed TCRB transcripts were what got sequenced. This table comes from immunoSEQ multiplex PCR, and its TCRdb copy is limited to in-frame clones, with some not included. This table holds a few hundred thousand clones, around 12% found once. The TCR was taken from a woman between 18 and 29 years old with type 1 diabetes. Sequencing was done on a sample of naive CD4+ T cells from blood. The rearrangement joins TRBV5-4 to TRBJ2-1, with 8 bases identical to TRBD2. In DNA form, the CDR3 reads TGTGCCAGCAGCCCGGGGGGGGGACTACCCTTGGCTGAGCAGTTCTTC. It yields the protein CASSPGGGLPLAEQFF.